This TCR beta chain was identified in a study of human T cells and chemical hapten exposure. Looking at the study overall: Sensitization applied 2% DPC to approximately 2 cm by approximately 2 cm of upper inner arm skin. Slight volume differences across pooled libraries mainly accounted for varying per-sample TCR yields.

TCRdb re-called the RACE reads through MiXCR, storing one row per CDR3 protein. There are 79,000 or so distinct CDR3 sequences in the sample; 10% occur only once, and about 1.5% lies in the top ten. Sample time point: patch test 1, 2 weeks after DPC sensitization. Treatment specified: therapeutic diphenylcyclopropenone sensitization with weekly scalp DPC. In germline, CDR1 is SGHTA, CDR2 FQGNSA. The CDR3 is 12 amino acids. Trimming cost V 3 bases and J 10 bases, with 12 bases left between them. Specimen: whole blood, collected in connection with sensitization to the hapten diphenylcyclopropenone (DPC). The receptor was derived from a woman between 45 and 60 years old with alopecia areata. Some clones in this sample may be carry-over from other donors' samples. The chain recombines TRBV7-2 with TRBJ2-5, with a weak D call TRBD2 (5 bases). The CDR3 loop is CASSLLAYDQYF. CDR3 nucleotides: TGTGCCAGCAGCTTGCTAGCTTATGACCAGTACTTC.